The rows below give T cell receptor beta chains drawn from one sample of a study of blood T cell repertoires in COVID-19. Libraries were prepared by immunoSEQ multiplex PCR; TCRdb keeps only in-frame clonotypes and omits some of them. The sample includes over 200,000 clones, approximately 80% of them seen just once. Material for sequencing was PBMCs or T cells enriched from blood (not recorded which). The origin of the receptors is a man aged 55 to 69 who had recovered from COVID-19. CDR3s include the opening cysteine and the closing phenylalanine or tryptophan. D genes are given only for firm matches. Clone sizes are given selectively: once, few, many, or a class where the clone is expanded.

cdr3_length	d_call	j_call	clone_size	v_call	cdr3_nt	cdr3_aa
16	TRBD1	TRBJ2-3	NA	TRBV30	TGTGCCTGGAGTGTACGGGACAGGGGGCGGGCAGATACGCAGTATTTT	CAWSVRDRGRADTQYF
14	NA	TRBJ2-2	NA	TRBV30	TGTGCCTGGAGTGTTCTCGGAGTCACCGGGGAGCTGTTTTTT	CAWSVLGVTGELFF
14	TRBD1	TRBJ1-5	NA	TRBV30	TGTGCCTGGAGCCGGACAGGGCTCAATCAGCCCCAGCATTTT	CAWSRTGLNQPQHF
15	TRBD2	TRBJ2-3	NA	TRBV3-1/TRBV3-2	TGTGCCAGCAGCCGAACTAGCGGGGGGACAGATACGCAGTATTTT	CASSRTSGGTDTQYF
15	TRBD1	TRBJ2-1	NA	TRBV24-1	TGTGCCACCAGTGACCCCCGGACAGGGAGCAATGAGCAGTTCTTC	CATSDPRTGSNEQFF
15	NA	TRBJ1-2	NA	TRBV6-5	TGTGCCAGCAGTCCTTTGGGAGGGCGTAACTATGGCTACACCTTC	CASSPLGGRNYGYTF
16	TRBD1	TRBJ2-2	few	TRBV10-3	TGTGCCATCAGCGACCTCGAGACAGGGCGTACCGGGGAGCTGTTTTTT	CAISDLETGRTGELFF
16	TRBD2	TRBJ2-3	NA	TRBV19	TGTGCCAGTAGTAATCAACTAGCGGGGGGGCCATATACGCAGTATTTT	CASSNQLAGGPYTQYF
17	TRBD2	TRBJ2-1	once	TRBV7-6	TGTGCCAGCAGCTTGGCGCCTCTAGCGGGGGGTTACAATGAGCAGTTCTTC	CASSLAPLAGGYNEQFF
16	TRBD1	TRBJ2-2	NA	TRBV5-6	TGTGCCAGCAGCCCGGAGGCAGGGGGAGTCACCGGGGAGCTGTTTTTT	CASSPEAGGVTGELFF
15	NA	TRBJ1-6	NA	TRBV10-3	TGTGCCATCAGTGAGTCGAGGCAGGGTAATTCACCCCTCCACTTT	CAISESRQGNSPLHF
14	TRBD1	TRBJ2-7	NA	TRBV10-3	TGTGCCACCTCTGATGGGGACAGTCCCTACGAGCAGTACTTC	CATSDGDSPYEQYF
14	NA	TRBJ1-2	NA	TRBV4-3	TGCGCCAGCAGCCAAGGACAGGACTTCTATGGCTACACCTTC	CASSQGQDFYGYTF
14	NA	TRBJ1-5	NA	TRBV10-2	TGCGCCAGCAGTGAGACTAATGGAGATCAGCCCCAGCATTTT	CASSETNGDQPQHF
16	TRBD1	TRBJ2-2	NA	TRBV19	TGTGCCAGTAGACAAGACAGGGGGCTCGTCACCGGGGAGCTGTTTTTT	CASRQDRGLVTGELFF
13	TRBD1	TRBJ1-2	NA	TRBV18	TGTGCCAGCTCACCGCTTCAGGGGGATGGCTACACCTTC	CASSPLQGDGYTF
13	TRBD1	TRBJ2-1	NA	TRBV6-5	TGTGCCAGCAGAGACAGGGGGCAGGATGAGCAGTTCTTC	CASRDRGQDEQFF
16	TRBD1	TRBJ1-6	NA	TRBV6-2/TRBV6-3	TGTGCCAGCAGTCGCTCCCCGGGACAGGGTACGGCACCCCTCCACTTT	CASSRSPGQGTAPLHF
14	NA	TRBJ1-2	NA	TRBV6-2/TRBV6-3	TGTGCCAGCAGTCGACACGCGATGGCTTATGGCTACACCTTC	CASSRHAMAYGYTF
17	NA	TRBJ2-6	NA	TRBV21-1	TGTGCCAGCAACTGGTGGACAGGGACTTCTGGGGCCAACGTCCTGACTTTC	CASNWWTGTSGANVLTF
13	TRBD1	TRBJ1-2	NA	TRBV27	TGTGCCAGCAGTTTCCGGACAGGGGGTGGCTACACCTTC	CASSFRTGGGYTF
14	TRBD1	TRBJ1-2	NA	TRBV29-1	TGCAGCGTTGAAACGGGGGCAGGGGGCTATGGCTACACCTTC	CSVETGAGGYGYTF
18	NA	TRBJ1-5	NA	TRBV3-1/TRBV3-2	TGTGCCAGCAGCAACCGCAAGCGTACGCAGGGGAGTCATCAGCCCCAGCATTTT	CASSNRKRTQGSHQPQHF
17	TRBD1	TRBJ1-2	NA	TRBV5-3	TGTGCCAGAAATCGCCCGTTGGGACAGGGAAATAACTATGGCTACACCTTC	CARNRPLGQGNNYGYTF
15	NA	TRBJ2-3	many	TRBV9	TGTGCCAGCAGCCTCCCCGGGACTCGCACAGATACGCAGTATTTT	CASSLPGTRTDTQYF
17	TRBD1	TRBJ1-4	NA	TRBV9	TGTGCCAGCAGCTCTCGGACAGGGGGCATCGGTAATGAAAAACTGTTTTTT	CASSSRTGGIGNEKLFF
15	NA	TRBJ1-1	NA	TRBV4-2	TGTGCCAGCAGCCAAGATGGCAGGGGAGTCACTGAAGCTTTCTTT	CASSQDGRGVTEAFF